The next 9 T cell receptor beta chains were all read from a single sample in a study of blood T cell repertoires in COVID-19. Sequencing was performed with immunoSEQ multiplex PCR; in TCRdb, only in-frame clones are kept and a portion is missing. The data contain 200,000 to 300,000 clones, around four fifths of them seen just once; the ten biggest clones take up approximately 6.3%. The sequenced sample was peripheral blood. These receptors originate from a woman aged 60-75 years with active or convalescent COVID-19.

The V gene is TRBV10-3, the J gene TRBJ1-2, with TRBD1 matching over 8 bases. CDR1 is ENHRY and CDR2 is SYGVKD in the germline V gene. J gave up 4 bases and V 7 bases, and 2 bases lay outside the gene matches. This CDR3 is 12 amino acids long. CDR3 in DNA: TGTGCCATCACAGGGGGCAGCTATGGCTACACCTTC. It encodes CAITGGSYGYTF.

The rearrangement links TRBV12-3 or TRBV12-4 to TRBJ2-1; TRBD2 matches 14 bases. The CDR3 is 13 amino acids. V shed 9 bases, J shed 6 bases, and the junction held 1 base outside the gene matches. CDR3 sequence reads: CASGLAGGNEQFF. Here the CDR3 DNA reads TGTGCCAGTGGACTAGCGGGAGGCAATGAGCAGTTCTTC.

The chain couples TRBV29-1 to TRBJ1-1, with D perhaps matching TRBD1 (6 bases). The CDR3 has 13 residues. The V end lost 3 bases, the J end lost 4 bases, and 12 bases lay between the germline ends. CDR1 and CDR2 (germline): SQVTM, ANQGSEA. CDR3 DNA sequence: TGCAGCGTTGAGGGGGCCCGAGGCACTGAAGCTTTCTTT. Amino acids: CSVEGARGTEAFF.

The genes are TRBV11-1 and TRBJ2-1; 8 positions agree with TRBD2. J lost 4 bases, V lost 5 bases, and 10 bases had no gene match. Germline values: CDR1 SGHAT, CDR2 FQDESV (reference sequence). There are 16 residues in the CDR3. CDR3 nucleotides: TGTGCCAGCAGCCCTCTCATTAGCGGGAATTACAATGAGCAGTTCTTC. This sequence encodes CASSPLISGNYNEQFF.

This chain links TRBV7-9 with TRBJ1-2; a possible D gene is TRBD1 (5 bases). V was pared by 3 bases and J by 3 bases, with 5 bases between. CDR3 length: 12 amino acids. CDR1 SEHNR and CDR2 FQNEAQ come from the germline V gene (reference sequence). CDR3 amino acids: CASSLTDYGYTF. CDR3 nucleotide sequence: TGTGCCAGCAGCTTGACAGACTATGGCTACACCTTC.

J is TRBJ2-3 and V is TRBV18; 9 bases map to TRBD1. The CDR3 spans 14 residues. The V gene end was trimmed by 6 bases and the J gene end by 5 bases; junction bases not matched to a gene: 6. From germline, CDR1 is KGHSH and CDR2 LQKENI. The CDR3 loop reads CASSLGQGKDTQYF. In DNA, the CDR3 is TGTGCCAGCTCTCTAGGACAGGGGAAAGATACGCAGTATTTT.

The rearrangement uses TRBV27 and TRBJ1-3; 7 nucleotides agree with TRBD1. Germline loops: CDR1 MNHEY, CDR2 SMNVEV (reference sequence). After removal of 3 bases from V and 8 bases from J, the junction contained 4 bases not matched to a gene. This CDR3 is 13 amino acids long. The CDR3 sequence is CASSFSQGYTIYF. The CDR3 bases are TGTGCCAGCAGTTTCTCACAGGGGTACACCATATATTTT.

The genes are TRBV6-5 and TRBJ2-7, with unresolved D. V lost 6 bases, J lost 0 bases, and 15 bases lay in between. The CDR3 spans 15 residues. Germline V lookup: CDR1 MNHEY, CDR2 SVGAGI. The DNA for the CDR3 is TGTGCCAGCAGCCCACCAGCGTTAAGCTCCTACGAGCAGTACTTC. This translates into CASSPPALSSYEQYF.

CDR3 loop: CASGRSGGFTDTQYF. The CDR3 nucleotides are TGTGCCAGCGGACGTAGCGGGGGATTCACAGATACGCAGTATTTT. This chain links TRBV28 with TRBJ2-3, with 9 bases identical to TRBD2. Losses at the gene ends were 8 bases for V and 2 bases for J; bases not matched to a gene: 8. The CDR3 totals 15 residues. Germline V gene data show CDR1 as MDHEN and CDR2 as SYDVKM.